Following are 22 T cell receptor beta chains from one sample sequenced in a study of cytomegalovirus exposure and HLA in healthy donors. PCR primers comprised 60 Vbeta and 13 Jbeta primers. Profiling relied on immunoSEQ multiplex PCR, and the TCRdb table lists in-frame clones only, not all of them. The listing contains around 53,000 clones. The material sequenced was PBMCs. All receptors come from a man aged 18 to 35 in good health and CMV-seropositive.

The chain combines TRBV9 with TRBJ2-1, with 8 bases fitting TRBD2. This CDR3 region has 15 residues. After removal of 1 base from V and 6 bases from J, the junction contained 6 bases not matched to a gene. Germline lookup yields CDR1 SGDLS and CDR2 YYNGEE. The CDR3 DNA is TGTGCCAGCAGCGTAAAGGGACTAGAGCGCAATGAGCAGTTCTTC. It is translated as CASSVKGLERNEQFF.

CDR3 amino acids: CASSLNSANQPQHF. The CDR3 DNA reads TGTGCCAGCAGCTTAAATTCAGCGAATCAGCCCCAGCATTTT. V usage is TRBV7-8 and J usage is TRBJ1-5; D remains ambiguous. The germline CDR1 and CDR2 sequences are SGHVS and FQNEAQ. The V and J ends lost 2 bases and 4 bases respectively, with 9 bases between them. This CDR3 comprises 14 residues.

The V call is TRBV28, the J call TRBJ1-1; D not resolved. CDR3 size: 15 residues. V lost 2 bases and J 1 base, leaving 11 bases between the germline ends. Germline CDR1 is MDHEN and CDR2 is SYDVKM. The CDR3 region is CASSLHLPGNTEAFF. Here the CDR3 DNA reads TGTGCCAGCAGTTTACATCTTCCAGGGAACACTGAAGCTTTCTTT.

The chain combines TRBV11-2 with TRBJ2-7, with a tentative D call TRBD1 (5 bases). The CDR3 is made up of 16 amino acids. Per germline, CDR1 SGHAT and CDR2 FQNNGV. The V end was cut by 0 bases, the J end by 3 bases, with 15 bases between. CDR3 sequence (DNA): TGTGCCAGCAGCTTAGATTTGGGGCCAGGGATCTACGAGCAGTACTTC. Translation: CASSLDLGPGIYEQYF.

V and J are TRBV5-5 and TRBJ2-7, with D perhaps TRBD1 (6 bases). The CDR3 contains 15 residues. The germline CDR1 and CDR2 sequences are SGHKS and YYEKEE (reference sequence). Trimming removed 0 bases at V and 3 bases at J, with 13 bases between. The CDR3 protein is CASSLGGGRYYEQYF. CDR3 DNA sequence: TGTGCCAGCAGCTTGGGAGGGGGACGCTACTACGAGCAGTACTTC.

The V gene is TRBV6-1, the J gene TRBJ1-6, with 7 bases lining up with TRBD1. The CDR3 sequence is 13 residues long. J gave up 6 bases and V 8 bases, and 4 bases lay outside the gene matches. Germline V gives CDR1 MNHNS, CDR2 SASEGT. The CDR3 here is CASSGTANSPLHF. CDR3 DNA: TGTGCCAGCTCCGGGACAGCTAATTCACCCCTCCACTTT.

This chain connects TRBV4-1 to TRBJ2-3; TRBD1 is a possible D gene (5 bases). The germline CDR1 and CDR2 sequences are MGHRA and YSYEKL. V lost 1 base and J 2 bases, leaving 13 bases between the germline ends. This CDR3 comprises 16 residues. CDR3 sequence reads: CASSQVLRAYTDTQYF. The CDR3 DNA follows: TGCGCCAGCAGCCAAGTTCTCAGGGCCTACACAGATACGCAGTATTTT.

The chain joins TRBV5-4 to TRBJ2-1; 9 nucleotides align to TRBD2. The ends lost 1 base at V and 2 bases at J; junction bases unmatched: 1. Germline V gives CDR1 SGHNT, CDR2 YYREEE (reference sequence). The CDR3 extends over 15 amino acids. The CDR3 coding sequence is TGTGCCAGCAGCTTGCCTAGCGGGGCCTACAATGAGCAGTTCTTC. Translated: CASSLPSGAYNEQFF.

Here the CDR3 reads CASRDRTGGYEQYF. CDR3 bases: TGTGCCAGCAGGGACAGGACAGGGGGCTACGAGCAGTACTTC. The chain uses TRBV6-1 and TRBJ2-7; 10 nucleotides line up with TRBD1. The CDR3 consists of 14 residues. V lost 6 bases and J lost 3; bases outside the gene matches: 5. Germline V gene lookup returns CDR1 MNHNS and CDR2 SASEGT.

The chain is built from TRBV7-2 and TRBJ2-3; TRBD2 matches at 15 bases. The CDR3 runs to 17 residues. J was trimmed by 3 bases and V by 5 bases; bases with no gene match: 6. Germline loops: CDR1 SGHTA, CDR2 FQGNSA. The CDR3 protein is CASSRVGTSGGTDTQYF. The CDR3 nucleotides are TGTGCCAGCAGCCGTGTAGGGACTAGCGGGGGGACAGATACGCAGTATTTT.

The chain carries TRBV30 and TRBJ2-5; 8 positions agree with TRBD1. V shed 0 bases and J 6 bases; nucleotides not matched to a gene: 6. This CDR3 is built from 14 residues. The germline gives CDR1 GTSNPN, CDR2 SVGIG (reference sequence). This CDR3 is CAWSVPTGVQTQYF. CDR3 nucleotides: TGTGCCTGGAGTGTCCCGACAGGGGTTCAGACCCAGTACTTC.

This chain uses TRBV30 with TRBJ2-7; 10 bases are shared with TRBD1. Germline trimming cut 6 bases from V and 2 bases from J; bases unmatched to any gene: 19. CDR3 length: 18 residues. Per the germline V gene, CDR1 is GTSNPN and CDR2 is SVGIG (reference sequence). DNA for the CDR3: TGTGCCTGCCACCCTCGGACAGGGGGAACCTCGGCTCCCTACGAGCAGTACTTC. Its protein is CACHPRTGGTSAPYEQYF. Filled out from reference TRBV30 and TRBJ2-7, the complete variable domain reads SQTIHQWPATLVQPVGSPLSLECTVEGTSNPNLYWYRQAAGRGLQLLFYSVGIGQISSEVPQNLSASRPQDRQFILSSKKLLLSDSGFYLCACHPRTGGTSAPYEQYFGPGTRLTVT.

CDR3 region: CASSLPPPNEDEQYF. The CDR3 nucleotides read TGTGCCAGCAGTTTACCCCCCCCTAACGAGGACGAGCAGTACTTC. J is TRBJ2-7 and V is TRBV28; D unresolved. The CDR3 contains 15 residues. The V end was cut by 2 bases, the J end by 5 bases, with 16 bases between. Germline CDR1 is MDHEN and CDR2 is SYDVKM.

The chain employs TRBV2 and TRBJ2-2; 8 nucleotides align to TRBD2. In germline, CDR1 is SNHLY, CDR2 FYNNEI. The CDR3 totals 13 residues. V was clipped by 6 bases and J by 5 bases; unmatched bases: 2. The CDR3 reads CASRGGRTGELFF. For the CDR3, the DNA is TGTGCCAGCAGGGGCGGGAGGACCGGGGAGCTGTTTTTT.

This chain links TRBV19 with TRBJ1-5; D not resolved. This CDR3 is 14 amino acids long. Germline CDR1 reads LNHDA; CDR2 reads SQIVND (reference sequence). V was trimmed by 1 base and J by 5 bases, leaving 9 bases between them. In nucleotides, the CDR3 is TGTGCCAGTAGTATAGGGCGGAGGGATCAGCCCCAGCATTTT. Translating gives CASSIGRRDQPQHF. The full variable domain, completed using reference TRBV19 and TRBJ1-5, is DGGITQSPKYLFRKEGQNVTLSCEQNLNHDAMYWYRQDPGQGLRLIYYSQIVNDFQKGDIAEGYSVSREKKESFPLTVTSAQKNPTAFYLCASSIGRRDQPQHFGDGTRLSIL.

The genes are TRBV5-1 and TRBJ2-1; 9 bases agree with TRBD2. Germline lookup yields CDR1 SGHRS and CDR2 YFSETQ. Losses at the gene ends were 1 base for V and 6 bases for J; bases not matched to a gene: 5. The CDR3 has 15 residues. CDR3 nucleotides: TGCGCCAGCAGCTTGCGCGCGGGAGGGGTCAATGAGCAGTTCTTC. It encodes CASSLRAGGVNEQFF.

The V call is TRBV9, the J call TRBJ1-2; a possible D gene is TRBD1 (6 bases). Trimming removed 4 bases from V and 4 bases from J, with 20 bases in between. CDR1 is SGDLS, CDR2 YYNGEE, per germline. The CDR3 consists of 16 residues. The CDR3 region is CASSPSSGGPTYGYTF. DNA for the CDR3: TGTGCCAGCAGCCCCTCATCCGGGGGGCCAACCTATGGCTACACCTTC.

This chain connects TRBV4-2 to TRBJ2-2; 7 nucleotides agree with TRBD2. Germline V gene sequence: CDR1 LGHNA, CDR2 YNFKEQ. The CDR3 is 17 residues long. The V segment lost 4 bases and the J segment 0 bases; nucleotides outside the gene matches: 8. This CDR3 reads CASSRRSAGANTGELFF. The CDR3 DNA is TGTGCCAGCAGCCGGAGGAGTGCGGGGGCGAACACCGGGGAGCTGTTTTTT.

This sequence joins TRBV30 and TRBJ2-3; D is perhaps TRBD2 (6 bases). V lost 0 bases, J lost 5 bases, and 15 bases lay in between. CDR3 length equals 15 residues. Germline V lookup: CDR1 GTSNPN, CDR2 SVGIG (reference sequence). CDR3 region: CAWSVLEGLGDTQYF. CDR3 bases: TGTGCCTGGAGTGTACTGGAGGGGCTGGGAGATACGCAGTATTTT.

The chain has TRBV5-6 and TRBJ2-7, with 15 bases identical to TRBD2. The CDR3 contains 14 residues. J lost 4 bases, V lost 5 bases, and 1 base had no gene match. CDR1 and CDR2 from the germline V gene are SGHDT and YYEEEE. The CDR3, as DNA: TGTGCCAGCAGTGGGACTAGCGGGAGGTACGAGCAGTACTTC. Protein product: CASSGTSGRYEQYF.

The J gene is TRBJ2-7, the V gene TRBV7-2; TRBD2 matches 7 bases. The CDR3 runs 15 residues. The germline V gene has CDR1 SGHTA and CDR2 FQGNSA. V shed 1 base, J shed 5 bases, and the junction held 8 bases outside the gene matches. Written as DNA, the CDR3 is TGTGCCAGCAGCTTAGTGGCTGCGGGAGTGCACGAGCAGTACTTC. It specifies CASSLVAAGVHEQYF.

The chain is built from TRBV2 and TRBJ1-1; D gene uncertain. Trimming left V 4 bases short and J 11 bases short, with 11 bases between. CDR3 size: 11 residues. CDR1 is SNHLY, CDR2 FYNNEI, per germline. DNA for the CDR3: TGTGCCAGCAGTGTAGTGGGCCCGGCTTTCTTT. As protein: CASSVVGPAFF.